Included here is one TCR beta chain sequence, with context. The antigen remains undetermined. Without the conserved terminal phenylalanine or tryptophan, this CDR3 likely stems from a read error. Because the CDR3's place on the DNA is in doubt, the DNA is left out and the CDR3 is given as listed by TCRdb. The data stem from a study of T cells in Graves' hyperthyroidism and ophthalmopathy. Broader study findings: Among thyroid clonotypes expanded above 0.001, most also appeared in blood.

CDR1 MGHDK and CDR2 SYGVNS come from the germline V gene. Counting both end residues, the CDR3 totals 16 amino acids. Used for diagnoses were clinical symptoms, serum thyroxine and TRAb, thyroid ultrasound and orbital computed tomography. The source material, RNA transcripts, was used to amplify TCR beta CDR3 regions. The primer set for the first-round RT-PCR of the TCR CDR3 was HTBI. TCRdb itself ran the multiplex PCR reads through MiXCR, one entry per CDR3 protein. The sample yields 92,000 or so distinct CDR3 sequences, under 65% seen once. The rearrangement joins TRBV25-1 to TRBJ1-1. Sample: blood. The receptor comes from a woman aged 40 to 50 with Graves' hyperthyroidism. CDR3: CASSGLGRQANTEATA.